This is a list of T cell receptor beta chains from one sample in a study of CD8 T cells in ankylosing spondylitis. Each CDR3 protein is one row after TCRdb ran MiXCR on the 5' RACE reads. The sample has fewer than 550,000 distinct CDR3 sequences, roughly 5.2% seen once. The material sequenced was blood, either unsorted or a sorted T cell fraction (not recorded which). The receptors stem from a male donor with ankylosing spondylitis. The CDR3 runs from the conserved cysteine through the conserved F or W. The order of the fields is V gene, J gene, clone size, D gene, CDR3 DNA, CDR3 protein. A D gene is named only where the DNA matches it firmly. Size values are once, few and many counts, or a class for expanded clones, and some rows have none.

v_call: TRBV7-2
j_call: TRBJ2-1
clone_size: many
d_call: .
cdr3_nt: TGTGCCAGCAGCTTAGACAGGTTGAGCTCCTACAATGAGCAGTTCTTC
cdr3_aa: CASSLDRLSSYNEQFF

v_call: TRBV4-2
j_call: TRBJ2-1
clone_size: many
d_call: .
cdr3_nt: TGTGCCAGCAGCCCTCCCACGAGGACTGAGCAGTTCTTC
cdr3_aa: CASSPPTRTEQFF

v_call: TRBV5-1
j_call: TRBJ1-5
clone_size: many
d_call: TRBD1
cdr3_nt: TGCGCCAGCAGTCCCTATTCGACAGGGGGCAATCAGCCCCAGCATTTT
cdr3_aa: CASSPYSTGGNQPQHF

v_call: TRBV6-1
j_call: TRBJ2-5
clone_size: many
d_call: .
cdr3_nt: TGTGCCAGCAGCCAGAGGGGGAAATGGCCCCGGTTGGAGACCCAGTACTTC
cdr3_aa: CASSQRGKWPRLETQYF

v_call: TRBV3-1
j_call: TRBJ1-1
clone_size: .
d_call: .
cdr3_nt: TGTGCCAGCAGCCCCGGACAGTTCAGAGAAGCTTTCTTT
cdr3_aa: CASSPGQFREAFF

v_call: TRBV20-1
j_call: TRBJ2-3
clone_size: many
d_call: .
cdr3_nt: TGCAGTGCTAGCTCCCAGGTTAATACAGATACGCAGTATTTT
cdr3_aa: CSASSQVNTDTQYF

v_call: TRBV29-1
j_call: TRBJ2-7
clone_size: many
d_call: TRBD2
cdr3_nt: TGCAGCGTTGTAGGCGGGAGAACCAACGAGCAGTACTTC
cdr3_aa: CSVVGGRTNEQYF

v_call: TRBV6-2/TRBV6-3
j_call: TRBJ2-5
clone_size: many
d_call: .
cdr3_nt: TGTGCCAGCAGTTCGGAAGGATGGGCGGCGGGAGAGACCCAGTACTTC
cdr3_aa: CASSSEGWAAGETQYF

v_call: TRBV6-1
j_call: TRBJ1-2
clone_size: few
d_call: TRBD1
cdr3_nt: TGTGCCAGCACCCGGGAGACAGGGATAGGCTATGGCTACACCTTC
cdr3_aa: CASTRETGIGYGYTF

v_call: TRBV7-8
j_call: TRBJ2-7
clone_size: many
d_call: .
cdr3_nt: TGTGCCAGCTCCTGGAATATCCCCGAGCAGTACTTC
cdr3_aa: CASSWNIPEQYF

v_call: TRBV27
j_call: TRBJ1-2
clone_size: many
d_call: .
cdr3_nt: .
cdr3_aa: CASSFGAGGYTF

v_call: TRBV9
j_call: TRBJ1-1
clone_size: many
d_call: .
cdr3_nt: TGTGCCAGCAGCGTAGGGCAGAGTTATCCTGAAGCTTTCTTT
cdr3_aa: CASSVGQSYPEAFF

v_call: TRBV18
j_call: TRBJ2-7
clone_size: .
d_call: .
cdr3_nt: TGTGCCAGCTCCACCCCGGGAGCCGAGCAGTACTTC
cdr3_aa: CASSTPGAEQYF

v_call: TRBV2
j_call: TRBJ1-1
clone_size: .
d_call: .
cdr3_nt: TGTGCCAGCACCCCCCGGGCCCTACCGCCCACTGAAGCTTTCTTT
cdr3_aa: CASTPRALPPTEAFF